This T cell receptor (beta chain) was recovered during a study of blood T cell repertoires in COVID-19. Study summary: The United States, Italy and Spain supplied acute and convalescent COVID-19 samples. Sources were T cells, B-cell-depleted T cells, or PBMCs; the material itself was cDNA or gDNA.

There are a few counts of this clone. Study processing details: Reference gene primer amplification yielded estimated nucleated cell counts. Assay used: immunoSEQ multiplex PCR; TCRdb lists only in-frame clones, some missing. V, J and clone size are those of that table, while D and trimming were read from the DNA. The sample consists of more than 95,000 clones, 91% of them appearing once. This clonotype was obtained from a human donor in a cohort sampled during active COVID-19. The sample taken for sequencing was peripheral blood.

The DNA for the CDR3 is TGTGCCAGCAGCGGCCGGGACAGGTCTTCACCCCTCCACTTT. The encoded protein is CASSGRDRSSPLHF. The chain couples TRBV5-4 to TRBJ1-6; 8 bases are a match to TRBD1. The CDR3 covers 14 residues. The germline V gene encodes CDR1 SGHNT and CDR2 YYREEE (reference sequence). Trimming removed 4 bases from V and 9 bases from J; junction bases left unmatched: 6.